The 4 T cell receptor beta chains listed next were all sequenced from one sample in a study of cytomegalovirus exposure and HLA in healthy donors. PCR amplification relied on 60 Vbeta primers (plus 13 Jbeta primers). Sequencing used immunoSEQ multiplex PCR; TCRdb keeps in-frame clones, though not all of them. The sample carries under 95,000 clones, 75% to 85% recorded once. The source material was PBMCs. The receptors shown here come from a woman in her thirties or forties in good health and CMV-seropositive.

J is TRBJ2-1 and V is TRBV19, with a weak D call TRBD1 (5 bases). The length of the CDR3 is 13 residues. The V gene's germline CDR1 is LNHDA and CDR2 SQIVND (reference sequence). The ends were cut back, 4 bases at V and 4 bases at J, with 8 bases in the middle. Here the CDR3 DNA reads TGTGCCAGTAGTAGGGGCAAGTACAATGAGCAGTTCTTC. It yields the protein CASSRGKYNEQFF.

The genes are TRBV18 and TRBJ2-5; 12 nucleotides match TRBD1. Germline V gene sequence: CDR1 KGHSH, CDR2 LQKENI. CDR3 length: 16 amino acids. The trim removed 3 bases at V and 5 bases at J, leaving 7 bases unmatched. The CDR3 here is CASSPGTGGTRETQYF. CDR3 nucleotides: TGTGCCAGCTCACCTGGGACAGGGGGCACCCGGGAGACCCAGTACTTC.

The chain combines TRBV10-1 with TRBJ2-7, with a possible D match to TRBD2 (7 bases). The V end lost 3 bases, the J end lost 5 bases, and 11 bases lay between the germline ends. Germline V gives CDR1 WNHNN, CDR2 SYGVQD (reference sequence). The CDR3 is 13 amino acids. This chain's CDR3 is CASSDLRGHEQYF. Here the CDR3 DNA reads TGCGCCAGCAGTGATTTGCGGGGGCACGAGCAGTACTTC.

The chain couples TRBV6-5 to TRBJ2-3; 12 bases fit TRBD2. This CDR3 has 15 amino acids. Germline CDR1 is MNHEY and CDR2 is SVGAGI. The junction had 1 base not matched to a gene; V was cut back by 6 bases and J by 0 bases. In DNA, the CDR3 is TGTGCCAGCAGGCTAGCGGGAGGGAGCACAGATACGCAGTATTTT. Protein: CASRLAGGSTDTQYF.